The clone carrying this T cell receptor beta chain appeared a few times. Its antigen is undetermined. CDR3 length equals 15 residues. Germline assignment: CDR1 MNHEY and CDR2 SVGAGI. V lost 5 bases and J 4 bases, leaving 15 bases between the germline ends. This entry belongs to a study of shared clonotypes between healthy human individuals. Whole-study context: The donor group consisted of two women and three men, aged 18 to 49. Study-wide results and limits: Around 5% of naive CD4 clonotypes were common to a few donors.

Only CD45RO-negative cells positively selected for CCR7 counted as naive CD8 cells, so terminally differentiated effector memory CD45RA+ cells were excluded. The donors were adults (healthy and HIV-negative) with no recent acute infections or vaccinations. Samples underwent the assay at deep level. Clones were read by immunoSEQ multiplex PCR, and TCRdb kept only the in-frame ones, dropping some. Found here are nearly 2 million clones, approximately 94% of them singletons; the top ten hold under 1.5%. The sequence came from a man aged 18 to 30 in good health. The chain recombines TRBV6-5 with TRBJ1-5, with D hard to call. The sample taken for sequencing was naive CD8+ T cells sorted from blood. DNA for the CDR3: TGTGCCAGCAGTAACCAGGACGGGCTTAATCAGCCCCAGCATTTT. This translates into CASSNQDGLNQPQHF.